A selection of T cell receptor beta chains follows, all from one sample in a study of breast tumors, draining lymph nodes, adjacent tissues. One entry per CDR3 protein, called by TCRdb with MiXCR from the multiplex PCR reads. Altogether 200,000 to 300,000 distinct CDR3 sequences are present, roughly 31% being singletons, with the ten largest covering about 1%. The sequenced material came from axillary lymph node tissue. These receptors all stem from a female donor with breast cancer. Some clones in this sample may be carry-over from other donors' samples. CDR3s include the opening cysteine and the closing phenylalanine or tryptophan. D genes are given only for firm matches. Not all rows give a size; the values are once, few, many and, for expanded clones, a class.

TRBJ1-2 | TRBV19 | many | . | TGTGCCAGCCAATTACAGTTAAACCCTTATGGCTACACCTTC | CASQLQLNPYGYTF
TRBJ2-7 | TRBV6-1 | . | . | TGTGCCAGCCCCAGGGACGACGAGAACCACGAGCAGTACTTC | CASPRDDENHEQYF
TRBJ2-1 | TRBV10-2 | . | . | TGCGCCGGCGGTCCAACCGGGGCAGGGTCCTACAATGAGCAGTTCTTC | CAGGPTGAGSYNEQFF
TRBJ2-5 | TRBV9 | . | TRBD1 | TGTGCCAGCAGCCCCCGCCCCGGGACAGGGGTTTCAACCCAGTACTTC | CASSPRPGTGVSTQYF
TRBJ2-1 | TRBV9 | . | TRBD2 | TGTGCCAGCAGCCCCCTACTAGCGTCCGGTGAGCAGTTCTTC | CASSPLLASGEQFF
TRBJ2-7 | TRBV11-2 | . | . | TGTGCCAGCAGCTTAGATTCTGGGACCTCCTACGAGCAGTACTTC | CASSLDSGTSYEQYF
TRBJ2-2 | TRBV7-8 | many | TRBD2 | TGTGCCAGCAGCCCCAGCGGGAGGGAGGGCACCGGGGAGCTGTTTTTT | CASSPSGREGTGELFF
TRBJ2-3 | TRBV18 | many | . | TGTGCCAGCAGCCCCCCCTCAACAGATACGCAGTATTTT | CASSPPSTDTQYF
TRBJ2-2 | TRBV10-1 | many | TRBD2 | TGCGCCAGCAGTGTAGCGGGAGTTGGGGAGCTGTTTTTT | CASSVAGVGELFF
TRBJ2-5 | TRBV6-6 | many | TRBD2 | TGTGCCAGCAGGGGACTAGCGAAAAAAGAGACCCAGTACTTC | CASRGLAKKETQYF
TRBJ2-7 | TRBV25-1 | . | TRBD2 | TGTGCCAGCAGTGCTAGGAACGTAGCGGGAGACGGAGAGCAGTACTTC | CASSARNVAGDGEQYF
TRBJ2-7 | TRBV19 | many | . | TGTGCCAGTAGTATTCGGGACACCTCCTACGAGCAGTACTTC | CASSIRDTSYEQYF
TRBJ2-1 | TRBV28 | . | . | TGTGCCAGCAGTCCGCCCTTCTTACAGGGCGATGAGCAGTTCTTC | CASSPPFLQGDEQFF
TRBJ2-7 | TRBV2 | many | . | TGTGCCACCAAGGGTCCGGGGACCTACGAGCAGTACTTC | CATKGPGTYEQYF
TRBJ2-5 | TRBV7-9 | many | . | TGTGCCAGCAGCTTAGCGATGGGCCGAGAGACCCAGTACTTC | CASSLAMGRETQYF
TRBJ1-5 | TRBV20-1 | . | . | TGCAGAGTGAGCAGGGACGATCAGCCCCAGCATTTT | CRVSRDDQPQHF
TRBJ2-3 | TRBV20-1 | . | TRBD2 | TGCAGTGCTAGAGACAAGGGACTAGCGGGGAGGATAGCAGATACGCAGTATTTT | CSARDKGLAGRIADTQYF